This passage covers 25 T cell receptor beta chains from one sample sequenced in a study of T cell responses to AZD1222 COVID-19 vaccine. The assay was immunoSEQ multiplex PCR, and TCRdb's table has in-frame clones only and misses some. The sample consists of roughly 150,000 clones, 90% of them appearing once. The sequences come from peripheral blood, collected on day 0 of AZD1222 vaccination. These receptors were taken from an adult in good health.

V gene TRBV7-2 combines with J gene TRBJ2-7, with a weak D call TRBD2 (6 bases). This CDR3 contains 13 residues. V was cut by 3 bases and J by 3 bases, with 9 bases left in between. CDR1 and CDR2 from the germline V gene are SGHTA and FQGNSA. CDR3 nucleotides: TGTGCCAGCAGCTTGGGGGGATACTACGAGCAGTACTTC. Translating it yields CASSLGGYYEQYF. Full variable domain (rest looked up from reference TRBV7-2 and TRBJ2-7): GAGVSQSPSNKVTEKGKDVELRCDPISGHTALYWYRQSLGQGLEFLIYFQGNSAPDKSGLPSDRFSAERTGGSVSTLTIQRTQQEDSAVYLCASSLGGYYEQYFGPGTRLTVT.

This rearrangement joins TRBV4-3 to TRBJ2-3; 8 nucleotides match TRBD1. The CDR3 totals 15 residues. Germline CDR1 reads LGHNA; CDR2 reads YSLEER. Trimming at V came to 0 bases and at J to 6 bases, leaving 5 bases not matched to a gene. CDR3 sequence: CASSQDNRGTDTQYF. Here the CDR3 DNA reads TGCGCCAGCAGCCAAGATAACAGGGGGACGGATACGCAGTATTTT.

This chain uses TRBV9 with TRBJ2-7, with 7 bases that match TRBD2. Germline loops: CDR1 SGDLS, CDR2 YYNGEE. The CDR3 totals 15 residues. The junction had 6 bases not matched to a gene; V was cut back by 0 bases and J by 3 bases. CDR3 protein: CASSVGGAGSYEQYF. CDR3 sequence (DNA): TGTGCCAGCAGCGTAGGAGGAGCGGGAAGCTACGAGCAGTACTTC.

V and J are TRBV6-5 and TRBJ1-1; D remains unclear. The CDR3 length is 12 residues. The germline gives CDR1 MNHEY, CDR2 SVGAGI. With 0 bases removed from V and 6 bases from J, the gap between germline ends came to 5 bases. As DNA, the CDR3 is TGTGCCAGCAGTTACTCTCAGTCTGAAGCTTTCTTT. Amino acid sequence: CASSYSQSEAFF.

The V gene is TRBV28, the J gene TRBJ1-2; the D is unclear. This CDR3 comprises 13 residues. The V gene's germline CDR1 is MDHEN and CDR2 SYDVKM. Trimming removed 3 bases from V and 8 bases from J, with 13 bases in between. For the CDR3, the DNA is TGTGCCAGCAGTTTCCCAGAAGCACGGGGCTACACCTTC. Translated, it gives CASSFPEARGYTF.

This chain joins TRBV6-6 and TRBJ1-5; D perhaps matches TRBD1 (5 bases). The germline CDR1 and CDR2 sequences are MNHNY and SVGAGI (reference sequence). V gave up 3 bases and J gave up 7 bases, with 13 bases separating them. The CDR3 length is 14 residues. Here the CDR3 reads CASSYLGREQPQHF. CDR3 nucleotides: TGTGCCAGCAGTTATTTAGGCAGGGAGCAGCCCCAGCATTTT.

This CDR3 reads CASSSGQADYGYTF. Written as DNA, the CDR3 is TGTGCCAGCAGTTCCGGACAGGCGGACTATGGCTACACCTTC. The chain is built from TRBV27 and TRBJ1-2, with 7 nucleotides matching TRBD1. The V gene's germline CDR1 is MNHEY and CDR2 SMNVEV (reference sequence). V was pared by 4 bases and J by 3 bases, with 5 bases of the junction left unmatched. CDR3 length: 14 amino acids.

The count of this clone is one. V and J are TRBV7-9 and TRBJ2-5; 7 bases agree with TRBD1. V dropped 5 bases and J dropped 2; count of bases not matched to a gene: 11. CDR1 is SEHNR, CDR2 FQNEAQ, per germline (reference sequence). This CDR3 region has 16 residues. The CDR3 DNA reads TGTGCCAGCAGCCCGACCGGGACAGCAAAACAAGAGACCCAGTACTTC. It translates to CASSPTGTAKQETQYF.

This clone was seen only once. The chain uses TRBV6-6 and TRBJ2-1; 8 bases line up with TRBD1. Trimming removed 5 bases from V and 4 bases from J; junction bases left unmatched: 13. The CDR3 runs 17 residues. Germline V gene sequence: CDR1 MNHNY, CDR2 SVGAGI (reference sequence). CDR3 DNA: TGTGCCAGCAGTCGACGGGGGTCGGACAGGGAGTACAATGAGCAGTTCTTC. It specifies CASSRRGSDREYNEQFF.

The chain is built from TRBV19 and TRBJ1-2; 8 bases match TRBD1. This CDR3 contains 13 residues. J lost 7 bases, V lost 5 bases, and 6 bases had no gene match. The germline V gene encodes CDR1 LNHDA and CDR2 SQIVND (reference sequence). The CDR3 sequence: CASSASGGLGYTF. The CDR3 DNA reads TGTGCCAGTAGTGCCTCAGGGGGCCTTGGCTACACCTTC. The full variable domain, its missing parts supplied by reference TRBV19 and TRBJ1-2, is DGGITQSPKYLFRKEGQNVTLSCEQNLNHDAMYWYRQDPGQGLRLIYYSQIVNDFQKGDIAEGYSVSREKKESFPLTVTSAQKNPTAFYLCASSASGGLGYTFGSGTRLTVV.

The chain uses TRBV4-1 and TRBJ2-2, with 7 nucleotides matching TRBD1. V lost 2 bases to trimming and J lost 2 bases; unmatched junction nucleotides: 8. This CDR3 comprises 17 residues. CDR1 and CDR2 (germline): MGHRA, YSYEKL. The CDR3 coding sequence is TGCGCCAGCAGCCAACCTCCGGGACAGCGAAACACCGGGGAGCTGTTTTTT. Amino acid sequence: CASSQPPGQRNTGELFF.

DNA of the CDR3: TGTGCCAGCTCACCAAATGGACAGATTAGCAATCAGCCCCAGCATTTT. It translates to CASSPNGQISNQPQHF. The chain joins TRBV18 to TRBJ1-5; possible D gene TRBD1, 6 bases. This CDR3 comprises 16 residues. The germline V gene encodes CDR1 KGHSH and CDR2 LQKENI. Deletions cut 2 bases from V and 0 bases from J, with 11 bases between.

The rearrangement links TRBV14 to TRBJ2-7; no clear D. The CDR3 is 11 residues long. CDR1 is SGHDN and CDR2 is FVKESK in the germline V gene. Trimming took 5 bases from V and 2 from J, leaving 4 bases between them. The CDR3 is CASSDPYEQYF. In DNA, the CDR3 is TGTGCCAGCAGCGACCCCTACGAGCAGTACTTC.

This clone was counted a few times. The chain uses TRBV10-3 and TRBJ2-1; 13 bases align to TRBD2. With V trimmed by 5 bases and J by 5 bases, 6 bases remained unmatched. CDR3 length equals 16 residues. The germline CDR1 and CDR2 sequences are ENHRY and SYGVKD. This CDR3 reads CAISSAGTSGNNEQFF. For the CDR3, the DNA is TGTGCCATCAGTTCGGCCGGGACTAGCGGGAACAATGAGCAGTTCTTC.

CDR3 in DNA: TGTGCCACCAGGGGGAATGGGGGTGCCGGGGAGCTGTTTTTT. Residues: CATRGNGGAGELFF. The J gene is TRBJ2-2, the V gene TRBV24-1, with D perhaps being TRBD1 or TRBD2 (5 bases each). This CDR3 contains 14 residues. V was clipped by 7 bases and J by 6 bases, with 14 bases between them. CDR1 is KGHDR and CDR2 is SFDVKD in the germline V gene.

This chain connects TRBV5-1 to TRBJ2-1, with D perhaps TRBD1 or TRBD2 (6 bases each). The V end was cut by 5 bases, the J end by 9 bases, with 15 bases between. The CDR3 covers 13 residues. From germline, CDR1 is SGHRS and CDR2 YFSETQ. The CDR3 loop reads CASRQGGGIEQFF. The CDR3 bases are TGCGCCAGCAGACAGGGTGGCGGGATTGAGCAGTTCTTC.

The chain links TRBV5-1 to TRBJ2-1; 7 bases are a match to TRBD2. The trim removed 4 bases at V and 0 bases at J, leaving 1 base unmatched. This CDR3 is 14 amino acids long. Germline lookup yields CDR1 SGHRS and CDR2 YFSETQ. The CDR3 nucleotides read TGCGCCAGCAGCCCGGGGGGCTCCTACAATGAGCAGTTCTTC. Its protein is CASSPGGSYNEQFF.

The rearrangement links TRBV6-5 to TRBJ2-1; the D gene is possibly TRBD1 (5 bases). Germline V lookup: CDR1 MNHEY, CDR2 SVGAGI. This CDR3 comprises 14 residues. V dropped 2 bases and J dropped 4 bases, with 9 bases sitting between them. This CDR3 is CASSYRGGYNEQFF. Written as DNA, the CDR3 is TGTGCCAGCAGTTACAGGGGTGGATACAATGAGCAGTTCTTC.

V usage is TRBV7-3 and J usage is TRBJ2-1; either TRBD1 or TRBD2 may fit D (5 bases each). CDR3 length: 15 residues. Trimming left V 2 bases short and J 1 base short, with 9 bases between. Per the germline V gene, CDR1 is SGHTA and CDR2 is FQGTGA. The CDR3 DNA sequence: TGTGCCAGCAGCTTACAGGGAGTGTCCTACAATGAGCAGTTCTTC. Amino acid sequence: CASSLQGVSYNEQFF.

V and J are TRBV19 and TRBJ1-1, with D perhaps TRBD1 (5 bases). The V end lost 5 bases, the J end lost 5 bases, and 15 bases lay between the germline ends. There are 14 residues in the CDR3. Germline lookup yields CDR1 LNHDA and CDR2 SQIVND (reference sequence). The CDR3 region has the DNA TGTGCCAGTAGTCCGGACTTTGGGGGAACTGAAGCTTTCTTT. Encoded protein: CASSPDFGGTEAFF.

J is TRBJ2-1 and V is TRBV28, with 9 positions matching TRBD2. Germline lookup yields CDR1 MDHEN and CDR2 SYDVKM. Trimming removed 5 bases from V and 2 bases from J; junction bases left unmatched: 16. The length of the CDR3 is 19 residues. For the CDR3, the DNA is TGTGCCAGCAGTAACCTTCGCGGGAGGGCCCTCGTCCCCTACAATGAGCAGTTCTTC. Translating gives CASSNLRGRALVPYNEQFF. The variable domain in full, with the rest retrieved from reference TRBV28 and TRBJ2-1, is DVKVTQSSRYLVKRTGEKVFLECVQDMDHENMFWYRQDPGLGLRLIYFSYDVKMKEKGDIPEGYSVSREKKERFSLILESASTNQTSMYLCASSNLRGRALVPYNEQFFGPGTRLTVL.

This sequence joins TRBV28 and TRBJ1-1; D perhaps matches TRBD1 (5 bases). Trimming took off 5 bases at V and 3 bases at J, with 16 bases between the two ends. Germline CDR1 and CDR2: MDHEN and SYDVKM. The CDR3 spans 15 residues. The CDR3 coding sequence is TGTGCCAGCAGTCCAATTGGGCAGGGCTACACTGAAGCTTTCTTT. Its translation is CASSPIGQGYTEAFF. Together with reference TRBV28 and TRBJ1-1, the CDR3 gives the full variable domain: DVKVTQSSRYLVKRTGEKVFLECVQDMDHENMFWYRQDPGLGLRLIYFSYDVKMKEKGDIPEGYSVSREKKERFSLILESASTNQTSMYLCASSPIGQGYTEAFFGQGTRLTVV.

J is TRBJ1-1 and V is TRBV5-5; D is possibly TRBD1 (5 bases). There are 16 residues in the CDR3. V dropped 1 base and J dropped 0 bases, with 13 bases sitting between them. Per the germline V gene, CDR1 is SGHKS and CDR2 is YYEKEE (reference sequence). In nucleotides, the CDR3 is TGTGCCAGCAGCTTGAGAGCCAGGGAAATGAACACTGAAGCTTTCTTT. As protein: CASSLRAREMNTEAFF.

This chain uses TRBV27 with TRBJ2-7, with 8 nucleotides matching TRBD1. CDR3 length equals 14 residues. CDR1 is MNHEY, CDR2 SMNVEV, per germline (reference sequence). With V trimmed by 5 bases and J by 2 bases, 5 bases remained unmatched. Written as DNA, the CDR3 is TGTGCCAGCAGTGCCGACAGGGGACCCTACGAGCAGTACTTC. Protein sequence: CASSADRGPYEQYF.

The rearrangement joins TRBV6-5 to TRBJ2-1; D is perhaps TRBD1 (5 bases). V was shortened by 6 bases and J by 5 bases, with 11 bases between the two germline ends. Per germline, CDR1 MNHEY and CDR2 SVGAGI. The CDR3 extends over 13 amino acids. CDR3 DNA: TGTGCCAGCAGGCTAGACAGACACAATGAGCAGTTCTTC. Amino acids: CASRLDRHNEQFF.